This T cell receptor (beta chain) was identified during a study of Ad26.COV2.S vaccination and SARS-CoV-2 variants. Overall study results and limits: Vaccine recipients surpassed placebo recipients in spike-specific TCR breadth.

Assay used: immunoSEQ multiplex PCR; TCRdb lists only in-frame clones, some missing. The repertoire holds about 330,000 clones, roughly 90% seen once, with around 5.5% in the top ten. Points on this clone: The antigen is not known.

Treatment denoted: some 20 received Ad26.COV2.S at low or high dose, single or two shots; about 5 received placebo; per-sample allocation not given. The samples date from day 63 after the first vaccine or placebo injection. The CDR3 spans 13 residues. V gave up 0 bases and J gave up 10 bases, with 13 bases separating them. Germline assignment: CDR1 SGHNT and CDR2 YENEEA. V usage is TRBV11-3 and J usage is TRBJ2-7; the D is unclear. The starting material was peripheral blood, obtained in a trial of Ad26.COV2.S vaccine versus placebo. The sequence was collected from a person aged 18 to 65 who received the Ad26.COV2.S COVID-19 vaccine or a placebo. In nucleotides, the CDR3 is TGTGCCAGCAGCTTAGATAACTGGCAGAGCCAGTACTTC. Amino acids: CASSLDNWQSQYF. Full variable domain (remainder filled in from reference TRBV11-3 and TRBJ2-7): EAGVVQSPRYKIIEKKQPVAFWCNPISGHNTLYWYLQNLGQGPELLIRYENEEAVDDSQLPKDRFSAERLKGVDSTLKIQPAELGDSAVYLCASSLDNWQSQYFGPGTRLTVT.